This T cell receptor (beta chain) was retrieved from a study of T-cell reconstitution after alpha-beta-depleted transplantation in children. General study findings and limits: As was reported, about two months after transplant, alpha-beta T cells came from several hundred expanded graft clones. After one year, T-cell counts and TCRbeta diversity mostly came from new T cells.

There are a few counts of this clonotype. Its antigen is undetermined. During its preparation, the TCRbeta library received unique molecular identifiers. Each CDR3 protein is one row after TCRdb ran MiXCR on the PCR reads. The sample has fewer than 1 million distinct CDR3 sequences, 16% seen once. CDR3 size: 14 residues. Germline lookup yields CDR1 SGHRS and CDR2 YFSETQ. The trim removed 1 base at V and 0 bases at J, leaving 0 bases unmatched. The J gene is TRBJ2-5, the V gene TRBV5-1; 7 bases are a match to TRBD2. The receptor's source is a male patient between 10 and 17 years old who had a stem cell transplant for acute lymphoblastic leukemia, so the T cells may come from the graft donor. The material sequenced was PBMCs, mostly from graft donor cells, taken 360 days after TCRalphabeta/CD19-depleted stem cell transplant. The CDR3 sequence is CASSLTSDQETQYF. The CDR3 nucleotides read TGCGCCAGCAGCTTGACTAGCGACCAAGAGACCCAGTACTTC.